The rows below give T cell receptor beta chains drawn from one sample of a study of CD8 T cells in ankylosing spondylitis. Using its own MiXCR run on the 5' RACE reads, TCRdb lists one record per CDR3 protein. The table records about 150,000 distinct CDR3 sequences, roughly 44% of them present only once. Input material: synovial fluid, either unsorted or a sorted T cell fraction (not recorded which). These receptors all stem from a male donor with ankylosing spondylitis. Each CDR3 is given with its conserved first and last residue. The order of the fields is CDR3 DNA, CDR3 protein, V gene, clone size, J gene, D gene. The D gene is left open where the match is weak. Size is omitted from some rows. Given values are once, few, many or a class for expanded clones.

cdr3_nt: TGTGCCAGCAGTTTATTACGGACAGGGATTAACTACGAGCAGTACTTC; cdr3_aa: CASSLLRTGINYEQYF; v_call: TRBV28; clone_size: few; j_call: TRBJ2-7; d_call: TRBD1
cdr3_nt: TGTGCCACCAGTGATTCCCAGGTTATACACTCTGGGGCCAACGTCCTGACTTTC; cdr3_aa: CATSDSQVIHSGANVLTF; v_call: TRBV24-1; clone_size: NA; j_call: TRBJ2-6; d_call: NA
cdr3_nt: TGTGCCAGCAGTTTAGCGGCCCCTGAGGTGGATACGCAGTATTTT; cdr3_aa: CASSLAAPEVDTQYF; v_call: TRBV12-3/TRBV12-4; clone_size: NA; j_call: TRBJ2-3; d_call: NA
cdr3_nt: TGTGCCAGCAGAACAGGGGATGGGTACACTGAAGCTTTCTTT; cdr3_aa: CASRTGDGYTEAFF; v_call: TRBV12-3/TRBV12-4; clone_size: few; j_call: TRBJ1-1; d_call: TRBD1
cdr3_nt: TGTGCCAGCAGTGATCGGGGAATGAACACTGAAGCTTTCTTT; cdr3_aa: CASSDRGMNTEAFF; v_call: TRBV6-1; clone_size: NA; j_call: TRBJ1-1; d_call: NA
cdr3_nt: TGTGCCAGCAGTGAGTCCGAAACAGGGGCCAACGTCCTGACTTTC; cdr3_aa: CASSESETGANVLTF; v_call: TRBV6-1; clone_size: NA; j_call: TRBJ2-6; d_call: NA
cdr3_nt: TGTGCCAGCAGTCCCGGGGTATTTGCGGGAGGCGTCAAGGCAGATACGCAGTATTTT; cdr3_aa: CASSPGVFAGGVKADTQYF; v_call: TRBV6-1; clone_size: NA; j_call: TRBJ2-3; d_call: TRBD2
cdr3_nt: TGTGCCAGCAGCCAAGATTTCTCTGGGGCCAACGTCCTGACTTTC; cdr3_aa: CASSQDFSGANVLTF; v_call: TRBV3-1; clone_size: NA; j_call: TRBJ2-6; d_call: NA
cdr3_nt: TGTGCCAGCAGCCAAGAATGGGGAGAAAGATACAATGAGCAGTTCTTC; cdr3_aa: CASSQEWGERYNEQFF; v_call: TRBV3-1; clone_size: few; j_call: TRBJ2-1; d_call: NA
cdr3_nt: TGCGCCAGCACACTTGACCCAGGCCCCTACAATGAGCAGTTCTTC; cdr3_aa: CASTLDPGPYNEQFF; v_call: TRBV4-1; clone_size: NA; j_call: TRBJ2-1; d_call: NA
cdr3_nt: TGCGCCAGCAGCCCACTCGTCACCAGGGAGGGCGGGGAGCTGTTTTTT; cdr3_aa: CASSPLVTREGGELFF; v_call: TRBV4-1; clone_size: few; j_call: TRBJ2-2; d_call: TRBD2
cdr3_nt: TGTGCCACCAACACAGGGGATAGCAATCAGCCCCAGCATTTT; cdr3_aa: CATNTGDSNQPQHF; v_call: TRBV24-1; clone_size: NA; j_call: TRBJ1-5; d_call: TRBD1
cdr3_nt: TGTGCCAGCAGCCGTGACTGGGGGGACAGGGCCTACTACGAGCAGTACTTC; cdr3_aa: CASSRDWGDRAYYEQYF; v_call: TRBV12-3/TRBV12-4; clone_size: NA; j_call: TRBJ2-7; d_call: TRBD1
cdr3_nt: TGCAGCGTTGAATCCCTAGCGGGAGTAGTGGGGAATGAGCAGTTCTTC; cdr3_aa: CSVESLAGVVGNEQFF; v_call: TRBV29-1; clone_size: NA; j_call: TRBJ2-1; d_call: TRBD2
cdr3_nt: TGTGCCAGCAGCTTAGCGCTGGCGGGTACCGGGGCCAACGTCCTGACTTTC; cdr3_aa: CASSLALAGTGANVLTF; v_call: TRBV7-9; clone_size: NA; j_call: TRBJ2-6; d_call: NA
cdr3_nt: TGTGCCAGCAGACGGACAGACAACAATGAGCAGTTCTTC; cdr3_aa: CASRRTDNNEQFF; v_call: TRBV12-3/TRBV12-4; clone_size: few; j_call: TRBJ2-1; d_call: NA
cdr3_nt: TGTGCCAGCAGCTCCGGGGACCCAGGGCCCTACGATACGCAGTATTTT; cdr3_aa: CASSSGDPGPYDTQYF; v_call: TRBV7-9; clone_size: few; j_call: TRBJ2-3; d_call: NA
cdr3_nt: TGTGCCAGCAGCTTGGGTAGCGGGCCCTGGAAGGATGAGCAGTTCTTC; cdr3_aa: CASSLGSGPWKDEQFF; v_call: TRBV5-6; clone_size: NA; j_call: TRBJ2-1; d_call: TRBD2
cdr3_nt: TGTGCCAGCAGCGTAGAGGGAATGAGACTAGCGGGTATCGATACGCAGTATTTT; cdr3_aa: CASSVEGMRLAGIDTQYF; v_call: TRBV9; clone_size: once; j_call: TRBJ2-3; d_call: TRBD2
cdr3_nt: TGTGCCAGCAGTCCCCACCTGGGGAAGTACAGGGAGGATCAGCCCCAGCATTTT; cdr3_aa: CASSPHLGKYREDQPQHF; v_call: TRBV28; clone_size: NA; j_call: TRBJ1-5; d_call: NA
cdr3_nt: TGTGCCAGCTCACCCAGACAGACGCCTTACAATGAGCAGTTCTTC; cdr3_aa: CASSPRQTPYNEQFF; v_call: TRBV18; clone_size: NA; j_call: TRBJ2-1; d_call: NA
cdr3_nt: TGTGCCAGCAGTATTGGAGGCAATGAGCAGTTCTTC; cdr3_aa: CASSIGGNEQFF; v_call: TRBV7-3; clone_size: NA; j_call: TRBJ2-1; d_call: NA
cdr3_nt: TGTGCCAGCAGCTTGGGCCCCTATTGGGAGACCCAGTACTTC; cdr3_aa: CASSLGPYWETQYF; v_call: TRBV7-3; clone_size: NA; j_call: TRBJ2-5; d_call: NA
cdr3_nt: TGTGCCAGCAGTCTGACAGCGTACTATGGCTACACCTTC; cdr3_aa: CASSLTAYYGYTF; v_call: TRBV12-3/TRBV12-4; clone_size: many; j_call: TRBJ1-2; d_call: NA
cdr3_nt: TGTGCCAGTAGTATTTCCGGACCCGGGGAGCTGTTTTTT; cdr3_aa: CASSISGPGELFF; v_call: TRBV19; clone_size: NA; j_call: TRBJ2-2; d_call: NA
cdr3_nt: TGCAGCGTTGACTTTAGAGAGACCCAGTACTTC; cdr3_aa: CSVDFRETQYF; v_call: TRBV29-1; clone_size: NA; j_call: TRBJ2-5; d_call: NA
cdr3_nt: TGTGCCAGCAGCCCCGGGGCTAGCTGGAATGAGCAGTTCTTC; cdr3_aa: CASSPGASWNEQFF; v_call: TRBV12-3/TRBV12-4; clone_size: few; j_call: TRBJ2-1; d_call: NA
cdr3_nt: TGCGCCAGCAGCATAGACAGGGCGTTTCATGGCTACACCTTC; cdr3_aa: CASSIDRAFHGYTF; v_call: TRBV5-1; clone_size: few; j_call: TRBJ1-2; d_call: TRBD1
cdr3_nt: TGTGCCTGGAGCGTCCTCAGGGACAGGGGGACAGATACGCAGTATTTT; cdr3_aa: CAWSVLRDRGTDTQYF; v_call: TRBV30; clone_size: NA; j_call: TRBJ2-3; d_call: TRBD1
cdr3_nt: TGCGCCAGCAGCTTACACTCCGGGGGGCGCATTGGCCCCAACTATGGCTACACCTTC; cdr3_aa: CASSLHSGGRIGPNYGYTF; v_call: TRBV4-3; clone_size: NA; j_call: TRBJ1-2; d_call: NA
cdr3_nt: TGTGCCAGCAGTTACGGAAGCACAGATACGCAGTATTTT; cdr3_aa: CASSYGSTDTQYF; v_call: TRBV6-5; clone_size: many; j_call: TRBJ2-3; d_call: NA
cdr3_nt: TGTGCCAGCAGCCAATATTTCTGGGCGGGGCCGAACACCGGGGAGCTGTTTTTT; cdr3_aa: CASSQYFWAGPNTGELFF; v_call: TRBV3-1; clone_size: NA; j_call: TRBJ2-2; d_call: NA
cdr3_nt: TGTGCCAGCCTGGGCAGGCACGGAAACACCATATATTTT; cdr3_aa: CASLGRHGNTIYF; v_call: TRBV7-9; clone_size: NA; j_call: TRBJ1-3; d_call: NA
cdr3_nt: TGCTGTGCTACGTCTTTCCCGGTGCCGGGGGTTTATGGCTACACCTTC; cdr3_aa: CCATSFPVPGVYGYTF; v_call: TRBV20-1; clone_size: NA; j_call: TRBJ1-2; d_call: NA
cdr3_nt: TGTGCCATCAGGGACGCGCTTTGGTATGGCTACACCTTC; cdr3_aa: CAIRDALWYGYTF; v_call: TRBV10-3; clone_size: NA; j_call: TRBJ1-2; d_call: NA